The 5 T cell receptor beta chains below were found in one sample sequenced in a study of blood T cell repertoires in COVID-19. Profiled with immunoSEQ multiplex PCR; TCRdb holds only in-frame clones, not every one. The data show 100,000 to 150,000 clones, approximately 87% seen once. Sequencing was done on a sample of peripheral blood. The source is a man between 50 and 59 years old with acute or convalescent COVID-19.

The chain carries TRBV11-3 and TRBJ1-3; D is possibly TRBD1 (5 bases). This CDR3 region has 14 residues. CDR1 is SGHNT and CDR2 is YENEEA in the germline V gene. The ends were cut back, 0 bases at V and 3 bases at J, with 6 bases in the middle. The CDR3 region has the DNA TGTGCCAGCAGCTTAGAAGGGGTTGGAAACACCATATATTTT. Translation: CASSLEGVGNTIYF.

The chain joins TRBV19 to TRBJ1-5; the D gene is possibly TRBD1 (6 bases). Trimming pared 6 bases from V and 0 bases from J, leaving 9 bases between. The CDR3 totals 14 residues. Germline CDR1 and CDR2: LNHDA and SQIVND (reference sequence). CDR3: CASSGQYSNQPQHF. CDR3 DNA: TGTGCCAGTAGCGGACAGTATAGCAATCAGCCCCAGCATTTT.

CDR3 DNA: TGTGCCAGCAGCTCCCGACAGGGAGACAATTCACCCCTCCACTTT. Translation: CASSSRQGDNSPLHF. The gene calls are TRBV5-4 and TRBJ1-6; 7 positions agree with TRBD1. CDR3 length equals 15 residues. With V trimmed by 3 bases and J by 7 bases, 7 bases remained unmatched. The V gene's germline CDR1 is SGHNT and CDR2 YYREEE (reference sequence). The complete variable domain, with remaining parts taken from reference TRBV5-4 and TRBJ1-6, reads ETGVTQSPTHLIKTRGQQVTLRCSSQSGHNTVSWYQQALGQGPQFIFQYYREEENGRGNFPPRFSGLQFPNYSSELNVNALELDDSALYLCASSSRQGDNSPLHFGNGTRLTVT.

This rearrangement joins TRBV5-1 to TRBJ1-3; 8 nucleotides line up with TRBD1. V trimming: 0 bases; J trimming: 4 bases; junction bases outside the gene matches: 3. Germline lookup yields CDR1 SGHRS and CDR2 YFSETQ. The CDR3 spans 15 residues. The CDR3 region is CASSLAGGEGNTIYF. The CDR3 DNA sequence: TGCGCCAGCAGCTTGGCAGGGGGCGAAGGAAACACCATATATTTT.

The count of this clone is one. The J gene is TRBJ2-1, the V gene TRBV11-3; 9 nucleotides align to TRBD1. Germline assignment: CDR1 SGHNT and CDR2 YENEEA. The CDR3 is 15 amino acids. Losses at the gene ends were 4 bases for V and 2 bases for J; bases not matched to a gene: 3. This chain's CDR3 is CASSSRQGAYNEQFF. The CDR3, as DNA: TGTGCCAGCAGCTCTCGACAGGGGGCCTACAATGAGCAGTTCTTC.